The sequence of this T cell receptor beta chain was determined in a study of monozygotic twins with cystic fibrosis. Whole-study results and caveats: Nucleotide-identical clonotype sharing was significantly higher within monozygotic CF twin pairs than between unrelated CF individuals. Clonality was generally low (median roughly 0.009), higher in the most severe patients. Co-twins had the most similar V usage for 13 of 16 pairs, J for 8. In this small cohort, shared CDR3 numbers showed no association with age, concordance or disease severity.

TCRdb keeps only in-frame clones here, not all; method: immunoSEQ multiplex PCR. This sample has approximately 28,000 clones; over 80% occur once, and the top ten carry 0.88%. Points on this clone: What it recognizes is unknown.

Trimming left V 1 base short and J 7 bases short, with 11 bases between. Germline loops: CDR1 KGHSH, CDR2 LQKENI. The CDR3 consists of 13 residues. V is TRBV18 and J is TRBJ2-7, with D possibly matching TRBD2 (5 bases). The sample consisted of blood. The receptor's source is a girl aged 2-10 years with cystic fibrosis. CDR3: CASSPLSPGEQYF. CDR3 nucleotide sequence: TGTGCCAGCTCACCACTGTCCCCGGGGGAGCAGTACTTC.